Following are 11 T cell receptor beta chains from one sample sequenced in a study of CD8 T cells in Susac syndrome. Random hexamers served to reverse transcribe roughly 0.5 to 1 ug RNA. In TCRdb, the immunoSEQ multiplex PCR reads were re-called with MiXCR into one record per CDR3 protein. There are about 280,000 distinct CDR3 sequences in the sample; around 84% occur only once, and 0.11% lies in the top ten. Sequencing was carried out using CD8+ T cells from PBMCs. All receptors derive from a human donor with multiple sclerosis.

The chain employs TRBV3-1 and TRBJ2-7, with 7 bases that match TRBD1. The V segment lost 4 bases and the J segment 2 bases; nucleotides outside the gene matches: 5. Germline lookup yields CDR1 LGHDT and CDR2 YNNKEL (reference sequence). This CDR3 comprises 14 residues. The CDR3 nucleotides are TGTGCCAGCAGCCCCCTGGGACAGACCTACGAGCAGTACTTC. This sequence encodes CASSPLGQTYEQYF.

The J gene is TRBJ1-1, the V gene TRBV9, with D tentatively TRBD1 (5 bases). This CDR3 spans 15 amino acids. The V gene's germline CDR1 is SGDLS and CDR2 YYNGEE. Trimming shortened V by 3 bases and J by 1 base, and 13 bases separated the two germline ends. CDR3 region: CASSGGPFQNTEAFF. The CDR3 DNA sequence: TGTGCCAGCAGCGGGGGCCCGTTCCAGAACACTGAAGCTTTCTTT.

The chain recombines TRBV7-3 with TRBJ1-2, with D unclear. Germline assignment: CDR1 SGHTA and CDR2 FQGTGA. The CDR3 has 12 residues. V shed 5 bases and J shed 10 bases, with 14 bases lying between them. CDR3 sequence (DNA): TGTGCCAGCAGCCCGGACGGACGAGTCTACACCTTC. This codes for CASSPDGRVYTF. Filled out from reference TRBV7-3 and TRBJ1-2, the complete variable domain reads GAGVSQTPSNKVTEKGKYVELRCDPISGHTALYWYRQSLGQGPEFLIYFQGTGAADDSGLPNDRFFAVRPEGSVSTLKIQRTERGDSAVYLCASSPDGRVYTFGSGTRLTVV.

The V call is TRBV28, the J call TRBJ2-7; perhaps TRBD2 as D (6 bases). From germline, CDR1 is MDHEN and CDR2 SYDVKM. This CDR3 is 16 amino acids long. The V and J ends lost 3 bases and 4 bases respectively, with 19 bases between them. Written as DNA, the CDR3 is TGTGCCAGCAGTTTTCTTTCGGAGGGGCCACTTTACGAGCAGTACTTC. Encoded protein: CASSFLSEGPLYEQYF. The whole variable domain, remainder taken from reference TRBV28 and TRBJ2-7, is DVKVTQSSRYLVKRTGEKVFLECVQDMDHENMFWYRQDPGLGLRLIYFSYDVKMKEKGDIPEGYSVSREKKERFSLILESASTNQTSMYLCASSFLSEGPLYEQYFGPGTRLTVT.

The chain joins TRBV29-1 to TRBJ2-7, with 11 bases identical to TRBD1. In germline, CDR1 is SQVTM, CDR2 ANQGSEA. The CDR3 spans 14 residues. The V gene end was trimmed by 2 bases and the J gene end by 2 bases; junction bases not matched to a gene: 2. The CDR3 spells CSVETGQGAYEQYF. The CDR3, as DNA: TGCAGCGTTGAAACGGGACAGGGGGCCTACGAGCAGTACTTC.

The chain couples TRBV11-1 to TRBJ2-6, with D tentatively TRBD2 (5 bases). Trimming shortened V by 7 bases and J by 0 bases, and 13 bases separated the two germline ends. The CDR3 covers 16 residues. Germline assignment: CDR1 SGHAT and CDR2 FQDESV (reference sequence). CDR3 coding DNA: TGTGCCAGCATACCGGGATACAACTCTGGGGCCAACGTCCTGACTTTC. Its protein is CASIPGYNSGANVLTF.

This clonotype has only a few counts. The chain has TRBV6-6 and TRBJ2-1; D is unclear. Trimming pared 2 bases from V and 8 bases from J, leaving 16 bases between. CDR1 MNHNY and CDR2 SVGAGI come from the germline V gene (reference sequence). CDR3 size: 15 residues. CDR3 protein: CASSYGRPPLDEQFF. The CDR3 DNA reads as TGTGCCAGCAGTTACGGACGGCCCCCCTTGGATGAGCAGTTCTTC.

The rearrangement uses TRBV25-1 and TRBJ1-5; D perhaps matches TRBD1 (5 bases). CDR1 and CDR2 (germline): MGHDK, SYGVNS. The CDR3 loop spans 14 amino acids. V lost 3 bases, J lost 5 bases, and 11 bases lay in between. CDR3 in amino acids: CASSDSWGDQPQHF. CDR3 nucleotides: TGTGCCAGCAGTGATAGCTGGGGGGATCAGCCCCAGCATTTT.

The V gene is TRBV20-1, the J gene TRBJ2-1, with D possibly TRBD1 on 6 matching bases. Looked up from germline, CDR1 is DFQATT and CDR2 is SNEGSKA (reference sequence). The CDR3 has 15 amino acids. Deletions cut 6 bases from V and 5 bases from J, with 20 bases between. This chain's CDR3 is CSAPLGGWTDNEQFF. The CDR3 coding sequence is TGCAGTGCCCCCCTAGGTGGTTGGACAGACAATGAGCAGTTCTTC.

CDR3 nucleotides: TGTGCCAGCAGCGCAGGGGGCCCGACGGGAGCTTTCTTT. Translation gives CASSAGGPTGAFF. This chain joins TRBV7-2 and TRBJ1-1, with 8 bases lining up with TRBD1. The ends lost 5 bases at V and 10 bases at J; junction bases unmatched: 9. CDR3 size: 13 residues. Germline CDR1 and CDR2: SGHTA and FQGNSA.

The V call is TRBV27, the J call TRBJ1-2, with a weak D call TRBD1 (6 bases). CDR1 and CDR2 (germline): MNHEY, SMNVEV (reference sequence). Trimming left V 6 bases short and J 0 bases short, with 20 bases between. This CDR3 has 17 amino acids. CDR3 residues: CASSPSKGGGANYGYTF. The CDR3 nucleotides are TGTGCCAGCAGCCCATCTAAGGGAGGGGGTGCTAACTATGGCTACACCTTC.